Below are 32 T cell receptor beta chains sequenced from a single sample in a study of glioma-infiltrating T cells after dendritic cell vaccination. Indicated time point: after dendritic cell vaccination, including at tumor progression/relapse. Data came from immunoSEQ multiplex PCR; TCRdb stores just in-frame clones and leaves some out. The sample yields just under 100,000 clones, approximately 84% seen once. The source was blood, collected after dendritic cell vaccination. The receptors were sampled from a human donor with glioblastoma.

Comment on this clone: The sample holds other DNA sequences that translate to the same CDR3. This chain connects TRBV30 to TRBJ2-7; the D is unclear. Germline V gives CDR1 GTSNPN, CDR2 SVGIG (reference sequence). There are 11 residues in the CDR3. V shed 3 bases and J shed 4 bases, with 7 bases lying between them. The CDR3 loop is CAWRREYEQYF. The CDR3 DNA reads as TGTGCCTGGAGGCGAGAGTACGAGCAGTACTTC.

The chain carries TRBV5-4 and TRBJ2-1; 16 bases map to TRBD2. V trimming: 3 bases; J trimming: 10 bases; junction bases outside the gene matches: 4. Germline CDR1 is SGHNT and CDR2 is YYREEE (reference sequence). This CDR3 is built from 15 residues. The CDR3 is CASSWGLAGGQEQFF. CDR3 sequence (DNA): TGTGCCAGCAGCTGGGGACTAGCGGGGGGGCAAGAGCAGTTCTTC.

V is TRBV28 and J is TRBJ2-7, with 8 bases matching TRBD2. CDR1 is MDHEN and CDR2 is SYDVKM in the germline V gene. The CDR3 has 13 residues. The J segment lost 2 bases and the V segment lost 7 bases, leaving 4 bases of the junction unmatched. The CDR3 is CASTVAGPYEQYF. CDR3 nucleotide sequence: TGTGCCAGCACCGTAGCGGGACCCTACGAGCAGTACTTC.

This clone was recorded only once. The rearrangement links TRBV30 to TRBJ1-1; D is unresolved. V lost 0 bases and J 3 bases, leaving 14 bases between the germline ends. The CDR3 has 15 residues. Germline V gives CDR1 GTSNPN, CDR2 SVGIG (reference sequence). CDR3 nucleotides: TGTGCCTGGAGTGTAATGTTTTTGGAGGACACTGAAGCTTTCTTT. Its protein is CAWSVMFLEDTEAFF.

The chain employs TRBV2 and TRBJ1-5, with TRBD1 identical over 7 bases. The CDR3 covers 13 residues. The germline gives CDR1 SNHLY, CDR2 FYNNEI. J lost 3 bases, V lost 6 bases, and 2 bases had no gene match. The CDR3 nucleotides are TGTGCCAGCAGAGACAGGGTCAATCAGCCCCAGCATTTT. Amino acids: CASRDRVNQPQHF.

The chain employs TRBV30 and TRBJ1-1; tentatively, D is TRBD1 (6 bases). The CDR3 length is 16 residues. The germline V gene encodes CDR1 GTSNPN and CDR2 SVGIG (reference sequence). The V gene lost 2 bases and the J gene lost 4 bases, with 20 bases spanning the gap. This CDR3 reads CAWSRRGGVGSTEAFF. CDR3 in DNA: TGTGCCTGGAGTCGCCGAGGGGGGGTGGGTTCCACTGAAGCTTTCTTT.

In its sample, this clone was seen once. The chain is built from TRBV6-5 and TRBJ1-4, with 7 bases that match TRBD1. The CDR3 has 15 residues. The V and J ends lost 6 bases and 3 bases, in that order; junction bases with no gene match: 7. Germline V gene sequence: CDR1 MNHEY, CDR2 SVGAGI. CDR3 amino acids: CASRFDRAPNEKLFF. Here the CDR3 DNA reads TGTGCCAGCAGATTTGACAGGGCGCCTAATGAAAAACTGTTTTTT.

The chain is built from TRBV9 and TRBJ1-4, with D perhaps matching TRBD1 (5 bases). There are 15 residues in the CDR3. V lost 0 bases and J 7 bases, leaving 13 bases between the germline ends. CDR1 is SGDLS, CDR2 YYNGEE, per germline. In nucleotides, the CDR3 is TGTGCCAGCAGCGTAGGGTGGGGCGGGATTGAAAAACTGTTTTTT. Translation: CASSVGWGGIEKLFF.

The rearrangement links TRBV30 to TRBJ2-2; D possibly corresponds to TRBD1 (5 bases). CDR1 and CDR2 (germline): GTSNPN, SVGIG (reference sequence). The V and J ends lost 4 bases and 2 bases respectively, with 14 bases between them. There are 15 residues in the CDR3. The DNA for the CDR3 is TGTGCCTGGAATGCAATAGGGGCAAACACCGGGGAGCTGTTTTTT. It translates to CAWNAIGANTGELFF.

V gene TRBV5-1 combines with J gene TRBJ2-3; possibly TRBD2 for D (5 bases). The length of the CDR3 is 14 residues. V dropped 4 bases and J dropped 4 bases, with 13 bases sitting between them. CDR1 and CDR2 from the germline V gene are SGHRS and YFSETQ. Here the CDR3 DNA reads TGCGCCAGCAGCCAAGTCGGAGGATCAGATACGCAGTATTTT. This sequence encodes CASSQVGGSDTQYF. Based on the CDR3 plus reference TRBV5-1 and TRBJ2-3, the full variable domain is KAGVTQTPRYLIKTRGQQVTLSCSPISGHRSVSWYQQTPGQGLQFLFEYFSETQRNKGNFPGRFSGRQFSNSRSEMNVSTLELGDSALYLCASSQVGGSDTQYFGPGTRLTVL.

The chain couples TRBV18 to TRBJ1-5, with TRBD1 identical over 8 bases. In germline, CDR1 is KGHSH, CDR2 LQKENI. The CDR3 covers 17 residues. Trimming cost V 4 bases and J 7 bases; bases outside gene matches: 15. CDR3 region: CASSLTTGAPEGQPQHF. The CDR3 bases are TGTGCCAGCTCACTTACGACAGGGGCGCCAGAAGGGCAGCCCCAGCATTTT.

Regarding this clone: Other DNA sequences within the sample encode an identical CDR3. The chain uses TRBV5-1 and TRBJ2-3; 7 bases match TRBD1. Trimming cost V 4 bases and J 1 base; bases outside gene matches: 3. CDR3 length equals 14 residues. Per germline, CDR1 SGHRS and CDR2 YFSETQ. The CDR3 spells CASSLGTGTDTQYF. For the CDR3, the DNA is TGCGCCAGCAGCCTGGGGACAGGCACAGATACGCAGTATTTT.

This chain uses TRBV5-6 with TRBJ2-5; D possibly corresponds to TRBD2 (5 bases). The length of the CDR3 is 16 residues. Trimming removed 4 bases from V and 0 bases from J, with 16 bases in between. The germline gives CDR1 SGHDT, CDR2 YYEEEE. Written as DNA, the CDR3 is TGTGCCAGCAGCCTTATCGGGGTCGGGGACCAAGAGACCCAGTACTTC. This encodes CASSLIGVGDQETQYF. Filled out from reference TRBV5-6 and TRBJ2-5, the complete variable domain reads DAGVTQSPTHLIKTRGQQVTLRCSPKSGHDTVSWYQQALGQGPQFIFQYYEEEERQRGNFPDRFSGHQFPNYSSELNVNALLLGDSALYLCASSLIGVGDQETQYFGPGTRLLVL.

This clone was observed a few times. The J gene is TRBJ2-1, the V gene TRBV6-5; D ambiguous. V was cut by 4 bases and J by 7 bases, with 5 bases left in between. Germline V CDR1 and CDR2: MNHEY, SVGAGI. The CDR3 runs 11 residues. The CDR3 protein is CASSLRNEQFF. The CDR3 coding sequence is TGTGCCAGCAGTTTGAGGAATGAGCAGTTCTTC.

The chain is built from TRBV7-9 and TRBJ2-7, with D hard to call. The CDR3 spans 19 residues. The germline V gene has CDR1 SEHNR and CDR2 FQNEAQ (reference sequence). V was shortened by 1 base and J by 0 bases, with 22 bases between the two germline ends. The CDR3 here is CASSLVLPGGRLYSYEQYF. In DNA form, the CDR3 reads TGTGCCAGCAGCTTAGTTCTCCCAGGTGGAAGGCTCTACTCCTACGAGCAGTACTTC.

This clone was seen more than once but under ten times. The V gene is TRBV5-1, the J gene TRBJ2-1, with 11 positions matching TRBD2. The CDR3 runs to 16 residues. In germline, CDR1 is SGHRS, CDR2 YFSETQ. V shed 2 bases, J shed 4 bases, and the junction held 5 bases outside the gene matches. The CDR3 loop is CASSFSRTSGYNEQFF. CDR3 bases: TGCGCCAGCAGCTTTTCAAGGACTAGCGGGTACAATGAGCAGTTCTTC.

This chain joins TRBV5-1 and TRBJ1-1, with D uncertain. The V gene's germline CDR1 is SGHRS and CDR2 YFSETQ. This CDR3 is 16 amino acids long. The V end lost 0 bases, the J end lost 3 bases, and 15 bases lay between the germline ends. The CDR3 nucleotides are TGCGCCAGCAGCTTGGACTGGGTACGGAGGCACACTGAAGCTTTCTTT. This sequence encodes CASSLDWVRRHTEAFF.

This rearrangement joins TRBV27 to TRBJ2-1; D call uncertain. Germline CDR1 reads MNHEY; CDR2 reads SMNVEV (reference sequence). CDR3 length: 15 amino acids. Trimming took 5 bases from V and 10 from J, leaving 21 bases between them. The CDR3 DNA reads as TGTGCCAGCAGTCCCGATTGGTCCGGCGGTGGAGAGCAGTTCTTC. Its translation: CASSPDWSGGGEQFF.

Only a few counts were recorded for this clone. The J gene is TRBJ2-3, the V gene TRBV21-1; the D call of TRBD2 is as the table states it, not checked on the DNA. TRBV21-1 is a documented pseudogene. The CDR3 covers 16 residues. The CDR3 DNA follows: TGTGCCAGCAGCAAAGGGCCGACTATCCGGACAGATACGCAGTATTTT. Translation: CASSKGPTIRTDTQYF.

The chain uses TRBV18 and TRBJ2-7; 11 bases align to TRBD2. Trimming removed 2 bases from V and 6 bases from J; junction bases left unmatched: 15. CDR3 length equals 18 residues. In germline, CDR1 is KGHSH, CDR2 LQKENI. CDR3 region: CASSPGVAGGPDVAEQYF. The CDR3 bases are TGTGCCAGCTCACCAGGGGTAGCGGGGGGGCCTGATGTTGCCGAGCAGTACTTC.

This CDR3 reads CASTNRAMNTEAFF. For the CDR3, the DNA is TGTGCCAGCACAAACAGGGCGATGAACACTGAAGCTTTCTTT. The V gene is TRBV6-5, the J gene TRBJ1-1, with D maybe TRBD1 (6 bases). Deletions cut 7 bases from V and 0 bases from J, with 12 bases between. Germline loops: CDR1 MNHEY, CDR2 SVGAGI. The CDR3 runs 14 residues.

The J gene is TRBJ2-7, the V gene TRBV28, with 7 positions matching TRBD1. This CDR3 is 14 amino acids long. With 5 bases clipped from V and 3 bases from J, the junction kept 7 bases outside the gene matches. CDR1 and CDR2 (germline): MDHEN, SYDVKM. CDR3 coding DNA: TGTGCCAGCAGTCCCGGACAGGTGCTCTACGAGCAGTACTTC. Translating gives CASSPGQVLYEQYF.

The V call is TRBV19, the J call TRBJ1-1; TRBD1 aligns across 8 bases. The V and J ends lost 5 bases and 5 bases, in that order; junction bases with no gene match: 7. Looked up from germline, CDR1 is LNHDA and CDR2 is SQIVND (reference sequence). The CDR3 is made up of 14 amino acids. The CDR3 reads CASSPTGGNTEAFF. The CDR3 bases are TGTGCCAGTAGTCCTACAGGGGGGAATACTGAAGCTTTCTTT.

This clone was recorded only once. The gene calls are TRBV10-1 and TRBJ2-1, with TRBD2 identical over 10 bases. The CDR3 runs 15 residues. Looked up from germline, CDR1 is WNHNN and CDR2 is SYGVQD (reference sequence). V was pared by 2 bases and J by 8 bases, with 6 bases of the junction left unmatched. The CDR3 nucleotides are TGCGCCAGCAGTGAGCGTCTAGCGGGAGCAGATGAGCAGTTCTTC. Translated: CASSERLAGADEQFF.

The chain carries TRBV7-3 and TRBJ2-5; 7 bases agree with TRBD2. CDR1 and CDR2 (germline): SGHTA, FQGTGA. The junction had 6 bases not matched to a gene; V was cut back by 5 bases and J by 3 bases. The CDR3 runs 14 residues. The CDR3 sequence: CASSRNGGKETQYF. The CDR3 nucleotides are TGTGCCAGCAGCCGAAACGGGGGGAAAGAGACCCAGTACTTC.

This chain joins TRBV7-9 and TRBJ1-2, with D perhaps matching TRBD1 (5 bases). CDR3 length: 14 residues. Germline CDR1 and CDR2: SEHNR and FQNEAQ (reference sequence). V lost 2 bases and J lost 3, with 10 bases in between. CDR3 sequence reads: CASSLFGADYGYTF. The CDR3, as DNA: TGTGCCAGCAGCTTATTTGGGGCAGACTATGGCTACACCTTC.

This rearrangement joins TRBV19 to TRBJ2-5; 10 bases are shared with TRBD1. Looked up from germline, CDR1 is LNHDA and CDR2 is SQIVND (reference sequence). The CDR3 contains 17 residues. The V gene end was trimmed by 4 bases and the J gene end by 2 bases; junction bases not matched to a gene: 10. The CDR3 spells CASSSRDRGFLQETQYF. In DNA form, the CDR3 reads TGTGCCAGTAGTAGCAGGGACAGGGGCTTCCTTCAAGAGACCCAGTACTTC.

The chain carries TRBV10-1 and TRBJ1-5; TRBD1 is a possible D gene (6 bases). The CDR3 has 16 amino acids. The germline V and J ends were trimmed by 8 bases and 3 bases, with 20 bases remaining between them. Germline lookup yields CDR1 WNHNN and CDR2 SYGVQD (reference sequence). For the CDR3, the DNA is TGCGCCAGCTATGGACAGAGAGATATAAACAATCAGCCCCAGCATTTT. Its translation is CASYGQRDINNQPQHF.

The V and J genes are TRBV5-4 and TRBJ2-5, with 8 bases fitting TRBD2. Germline trimming cut 4 bases from V and 2 bases from J; bases unmatched to any gene: 16. Germline V gene lookup returns CDR1 SGHNT and CDR2 YYREEE (reference sequence). CDR3 length: 18 residues. The CDR3 region has the DNA TGTGCCAGCAGCGGGTCCTCGGGGAGCGGGAGATATCAAGAGACCCAGTACTTC. Residues: CASSGSSGSGRYQETQYF. The whole variable domain, remainder taken from reference TRBV5-4 and TRBJ2-5, is ETGVTQSPTHLIKTRGQQVTLRCSSQSGHNTVSWYQQALGQGPQFIFQYYREEENGRGNFPPRFSGLQFPNYSSELNVNALELDDSALYLCASSGSSGSGRYQETQYFGPGTRLLVL.

This clone was counted only a few times. The genes are TRBV5-5 and TRBJ1-4; D unresolved. CDR1 and CDR2 from the germline V gene are SGHKS and YYEKEE (reference sequence). CDR3 size: 14 residues. V dropped 4 bases and J dropped 0 bases, with 7 bases sitting between them. The CDR3 here is CASSQAATNEKLFF. The CDR3 coding sequence is TGTGCCAGCAGCCAGGCAGCAACTAATGAAAAACTGTTTTTT.

The V gene is TRBV19, the J gene TRBJ2-2, with TRBD2 as a possible D gene (5 bases). V was trimmed by 6 bases and J by 7 bases, leaving 9 bases between them. The CDR3 is made up of 12 amino acids. Per germline, CDR1 LNHDA and CDR2 SQIVND (reference sequence). DNA of the CDR3: TGTGCCAGTAGCGGGGTGGGCGGGGAGCTGTTTTTT. Translation gives CASSGVGGELFF. Complete variable domain (other parts from reference TRBV19 and TRBJ2-2): DGGITQSPKYLFRKEGQNVTLSCEQNLNHDAMYWYRQDPGQGLRLIYYSQIVNDFQKGDIAEGYSVSREKKESFPLTVTSAQKNPTAFYLCASSGVGGELFFGEGSRLTVL.

The chain carries TRBV19 and TRBJ2-3; possibly TRBD1 for D (5 bases). The CDR3 is 14 amino acids. The V gene's germline CDR1 is LNHDA and CDR2 SQIVND (reference sequence). The V end was cut by 4 bases, the J end by 5 bases, with 13 bases between. This CDR3 reads CASSNERQGDTQYF. In DNA form, the CDR3 reads TGTGCCAGTAGTAACGAGCGTCAGGGAGATACGCAGTATTTT.